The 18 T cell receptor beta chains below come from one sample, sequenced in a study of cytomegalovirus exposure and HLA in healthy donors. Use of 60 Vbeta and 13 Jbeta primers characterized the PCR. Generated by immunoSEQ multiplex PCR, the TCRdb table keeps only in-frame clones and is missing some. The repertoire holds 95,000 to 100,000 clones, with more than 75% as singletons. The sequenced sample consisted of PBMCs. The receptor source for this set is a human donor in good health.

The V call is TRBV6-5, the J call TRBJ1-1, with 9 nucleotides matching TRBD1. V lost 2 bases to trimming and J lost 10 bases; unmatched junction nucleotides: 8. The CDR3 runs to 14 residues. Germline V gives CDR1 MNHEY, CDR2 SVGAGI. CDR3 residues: CASSYPGTGRIAFF. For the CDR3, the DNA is TGTGCCAGCAGTTACCCGGGGACAGGGCGGATAGCTTTCTTT.

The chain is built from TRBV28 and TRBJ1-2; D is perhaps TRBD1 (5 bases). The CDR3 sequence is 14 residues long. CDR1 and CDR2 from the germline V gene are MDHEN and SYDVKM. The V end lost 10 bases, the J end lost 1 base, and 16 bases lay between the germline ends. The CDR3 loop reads CATRRGSYNYGYTF. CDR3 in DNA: TGTGCCACCCGAAGGGGCTCTTATAACTATGGCTACACCTTC.

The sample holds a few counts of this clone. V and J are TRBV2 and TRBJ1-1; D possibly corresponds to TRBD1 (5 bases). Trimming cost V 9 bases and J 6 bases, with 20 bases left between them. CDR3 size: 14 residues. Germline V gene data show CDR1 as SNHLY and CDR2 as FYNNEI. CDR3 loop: CASKFEQGGPEAFF. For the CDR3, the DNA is TGTGCCAGTAAGTTTGAGCAGGGAGGGCCTGAAGCTTTCTTT.

In DNA form, the CDR3 reads TGTGCCAGTAGTACCCCACTAGCGGGAGGGCCGTACAATGAGCAGTTCTTC. This translates into CASSTPLAGGPYNEQFF. The V and J genes are TRBV19 and TRBJ2-1; the match to TRBD2 covers 13 bases. This CDR3 region has 17 residues. V was pared by 4 bases and J by 4 bases, with 7 bases of the junction left unmatched. Germline-derived CDR1 and CDR2 are LNHDA and SQIVND (reference sequence).

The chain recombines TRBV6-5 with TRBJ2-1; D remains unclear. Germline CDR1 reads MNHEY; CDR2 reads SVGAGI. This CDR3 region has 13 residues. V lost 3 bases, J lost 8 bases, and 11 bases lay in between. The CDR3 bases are TGTGCCAGCAGTTATGGGCCCTTCTATGAGCAGTTCTTC. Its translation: CASSYGPFYEQFF.

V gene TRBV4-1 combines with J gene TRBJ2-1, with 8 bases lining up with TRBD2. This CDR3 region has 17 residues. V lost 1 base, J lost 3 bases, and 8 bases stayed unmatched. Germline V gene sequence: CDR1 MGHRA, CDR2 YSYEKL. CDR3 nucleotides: TGCGCCAGCAGCCAAGGAGGCAGCGGGAGAGGCTACAATGAGCAGTTCTTC. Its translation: CASSQGGSGRGYNEQFF.

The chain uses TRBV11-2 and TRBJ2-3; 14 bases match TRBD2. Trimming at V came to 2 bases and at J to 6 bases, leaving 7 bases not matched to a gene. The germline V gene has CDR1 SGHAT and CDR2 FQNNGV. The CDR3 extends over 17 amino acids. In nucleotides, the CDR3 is TGTGCCAGCAGCTTATTTGTGGGACTAGCGGGAGACGATACGCAGTATTTT. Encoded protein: CASSLFVGLAGDDTQYF.

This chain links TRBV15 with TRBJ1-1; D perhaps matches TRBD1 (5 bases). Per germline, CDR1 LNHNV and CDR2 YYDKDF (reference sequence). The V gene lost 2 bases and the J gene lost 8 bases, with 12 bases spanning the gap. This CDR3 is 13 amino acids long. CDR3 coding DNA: TGTGCCACCAGCAGATTTAAGGGGTGGGAAGCTTTCTTT. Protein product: CATSRFKGWEAFF.

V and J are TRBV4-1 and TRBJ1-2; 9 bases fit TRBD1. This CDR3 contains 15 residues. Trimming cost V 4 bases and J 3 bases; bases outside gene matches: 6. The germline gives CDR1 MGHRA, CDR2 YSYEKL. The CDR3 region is CASSRGGQGDYGYTF. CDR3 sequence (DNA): TGCGCCAGCAGCCGGGGGGGACAGGGCGACTATGGCTACACCTTC.

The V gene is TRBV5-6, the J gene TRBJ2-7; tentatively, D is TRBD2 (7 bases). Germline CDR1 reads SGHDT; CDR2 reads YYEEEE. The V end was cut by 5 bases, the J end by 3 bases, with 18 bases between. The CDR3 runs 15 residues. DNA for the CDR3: TGTGCCAGCAGTCTTGGGGGGGGGCGGTACTACGAGCAGTACTTC. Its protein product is CASSLGGGRYYEQYF.

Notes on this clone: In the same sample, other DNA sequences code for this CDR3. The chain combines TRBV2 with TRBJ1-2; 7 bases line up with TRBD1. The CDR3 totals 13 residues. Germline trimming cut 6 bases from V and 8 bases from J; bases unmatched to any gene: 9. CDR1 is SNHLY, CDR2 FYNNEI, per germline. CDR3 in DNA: TGTGCCAGCAGCGGATGGGACAGAGAGGGCTACACCTTC. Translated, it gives CASSGWDREGYTF.

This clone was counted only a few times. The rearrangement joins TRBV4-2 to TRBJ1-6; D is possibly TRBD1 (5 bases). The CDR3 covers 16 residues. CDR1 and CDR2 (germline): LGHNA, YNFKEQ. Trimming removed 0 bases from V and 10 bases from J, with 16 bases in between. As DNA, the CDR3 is TGTGCCAGCAGCCAAGATCGGGGGAGGGGTGGATCACCCCTCCACTTT. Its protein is CASSQDRGRGGSPLHF.

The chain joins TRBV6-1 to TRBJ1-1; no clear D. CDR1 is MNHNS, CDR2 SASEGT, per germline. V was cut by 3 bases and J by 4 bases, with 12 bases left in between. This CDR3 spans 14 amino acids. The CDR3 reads CASSDYILSTEAFF. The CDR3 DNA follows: TGTGCCAGCAGTGATTATATATTGAGCACTGAAGCTTTCTTT.

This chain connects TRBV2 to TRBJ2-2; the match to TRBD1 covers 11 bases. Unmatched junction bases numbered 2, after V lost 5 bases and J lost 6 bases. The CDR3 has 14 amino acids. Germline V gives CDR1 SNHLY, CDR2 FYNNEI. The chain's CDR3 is CASSKDRGPGELFF. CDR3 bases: TGTGCCAGCAGTAAGGACAGGGGGCCCGGGGAGCTGTTTTTT.

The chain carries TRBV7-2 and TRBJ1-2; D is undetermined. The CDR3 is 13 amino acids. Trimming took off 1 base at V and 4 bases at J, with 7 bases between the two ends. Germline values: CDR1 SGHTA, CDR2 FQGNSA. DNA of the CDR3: TGTGCCAGCAGCTTAGAACCGGTCTATGGCTACACCTTC. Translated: CASSLEPVYGYTF.

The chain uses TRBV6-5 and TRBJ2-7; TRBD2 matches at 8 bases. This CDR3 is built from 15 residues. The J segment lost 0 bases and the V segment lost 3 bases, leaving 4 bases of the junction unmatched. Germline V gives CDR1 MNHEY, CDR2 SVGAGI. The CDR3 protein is CASSYLLAVSYEQYF. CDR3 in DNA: TGTGCCAGCAGTTATCTACTAGCGGTCTCCTACGAGCAGTACTTC.

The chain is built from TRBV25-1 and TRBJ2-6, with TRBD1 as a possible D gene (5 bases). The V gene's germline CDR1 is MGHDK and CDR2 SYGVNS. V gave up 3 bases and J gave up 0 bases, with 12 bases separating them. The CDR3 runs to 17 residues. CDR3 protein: CASSDRGPLSGANVLTF. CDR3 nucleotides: TGTGCCAGCAGTGATAGGGGTCCCCTCTCTGGGGCCAACGTCCTGACTTTC.

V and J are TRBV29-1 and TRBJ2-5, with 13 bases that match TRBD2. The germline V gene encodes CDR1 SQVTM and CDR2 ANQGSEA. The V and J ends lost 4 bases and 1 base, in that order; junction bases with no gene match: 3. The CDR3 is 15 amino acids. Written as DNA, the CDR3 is TGCAGCGTTGGGGGACTAGCGGGGTCCCAAGAGACCCAGTACTTC. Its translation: CSVGGLAGSQETQYF.